These 27 T cell receptor beta chains were sequenced from one sample in a study of blood T cell repertoires in COVID-19. TCRdb keeps only in-frame clones here, not all; method: immunoSEQ multiplex PCR. The data show about 76,000 clones, around nine tenths seen once. Sequencing was carried out using peripheral blood. The receptors were sampled from a human donor in a cohort sampled during active COVID-19.

The rearrangement links TRBV4-2 to TRBJ2-3, with 14 bases that match TRBD2. The germline CDR1 and CDR2 sequences are LGHNA and YNFKEQ. With V trimmed by 6 bases and J by 0 bases, 8 bases remained unmatched. This CDR3 contains 18 residues. Written as DNA, the CDR3 is TGTGCCAGCAGGGACAGGGGGACTAGCGGGGGTAGCACAGATACGCAGTATTTT. It is translated as CASRDRGTSGGSTDTQYF.

The chain combines TRBV3-1 (or the pseudogene TRBV3-2) with TRBJ2-2, with D possibly TRBD1 on 5 matching bases. Germline assignment: CDR1 LGHDT and CDR2 YNNKEL (reference sequence). Trimming removed 10 bases from V and 1 base from J, with 16 bases in between. The CDR3 consists of 15 residues. The CDR3 DNA sequence: TGTGCCACCCGAACAGGTTCCAAGAACACCGGGGAGCTGTTTTTT. It is translated as CATRTGSKNTGELFF.

The chain recombines TRBV7-9 with TRBJ1-5; D may be TRBD1 (6 bases). CDR1 SEHNR and CDR2 FQNEAQ come from the germline V gene (reference sequence). This CDR3 comprises 15 residues. Deletions cut 1 base from V and 9 bases from J, with 16 bases between. CDR3 sequence reads: CASSLGQDPSGPQHF. The CDR3, as DNA: TGTGCCAGCAGCTTAGGACAGGACCCTTCTGGGCCCCAGCATTTT.

The rearrangement links TRBV10-3 to TRBJ2-7; D possibly corresponds to TRBD2 (6 bases). The germline CDR1 and CDR2 sequences are ENHRY and SYGVKD. The V end lost 0 bases, the J end lost 3 bases, and 15 bases lay between the germline ends. The length of the CDR3 is 16 residues. CDR3 nucleotide sequence: TGTGCCATCAGTGAGTCGTTCGGGACTTACGGCTACGAGCAGTACTTC. It codes for CAISESFGTYGYEQYF.

This chain links TRBV7-2 with TRBJ2-1; 8 bases agree with TRBD1. J was trimmed by 9 bases and V by 3 bases; bases with no gene match: 4. Germline CDR1 and CDR2: SGHTA and FQGNSA. The CDR3 extends over 13 amino acids. CDR3 nucleotide sequence: TGTGCCAGCAGCTTGGACAGGGACGGTGAGCAGTTCTTC. This gives the protein CASSLDRDGEQFF. The full variable domain, rest sourced from reference TRBV7-2 and TRBJ2-1, is GAGVSQSPSNKVTEKGKDVELRCDPISGHTALYWYRQSLGQGLEFLIYFQGNSAPDKSGLPSDRFSAERTGGSVSTLTIQRTQQEDSAVYLCASSLDRDGEQFFGPGTRLTVL.

This clone was detected once. This chain uses TRBV28 with TRBJ1-4; D ambiguous. Per germline, CDR1 MDHEN and CDR2 SYDVKM. The CDR3 covers 12 residues. V lost 3 bases to trimming and J lost 4 bases, with 3 bases between them. The CDR3 region has the DNA TGTGCCAGCAGTTTTATTAATGAAAAACTGTTTTTT. It encodes CASSFINEKLFF.

As regards this clone: This sample includes further DNA sequences coding for the same CDR3. The chain is built from TRBV7-9 and TRBJ1-1, with a possible D match to TRBD1 (5 bases). Germline loops: CDR1 SEHNR, CDR2 FQNEAQ (reference sequence). CDR3 length equals 11 residues. Trimming removed 5 bases from V and 8 bases from J, with 9 bases in between. The CDR3 here is CASSLNREAFF. Written as DNA, the CDR3 is TGTGCCAGCAGCCTAAACAGGGAAGCTTTCTTT.

The J gene is TRBJ1-2, the V gene TRBV9, with unresolved D. Germline CDR1 reads SGDLS; CDR2 reads YYNGEE. Trimming cost V 2 bases and J 0 bases, with 8 bases left between them. The CDR3 extends over 14 amino acids. The CDR3 sequence: CASSVVSANYGYTF. CDR3 nucleotides: TGTGCCAGCAGCGTGGTTTCGGCTAACTATGGCTACACCTTC. Together with reference TRBV9 and TRBJ1-2, the CDR3 gives the full variable domain: DSGVTQTPKHLITATGQRVTLRCSPRSGDLSVYWYQQSLDQGLQFLIQYYNGEERAKGNILERFSAQQFPDLHSELNLSSLELGDSALYFCASSVVSANYGYTFGSGTRLTVV.

The count of this clone is one. The V gene is TRBV5-1, the J gene TRBJ2-2, with D possibly TRBD2 on 5 matching bases. The germline V gene has CDR1 SGHRS and CDR2 YFSETQ. V was cut by 4 bases and J by 0 bases, with 10 bases left in between. CDR3 size: 15 residues. The DNA of the CDR3 is TGCGCCAGCAGCCGTAGCGCCTCGAACACCGGGGAGCTGTTTTTT. Protein product: CASSRSASNTGELFF.

This rearrangement joins TRBV7-3 to TRBJ2-1; 7 nucleotides match TRBD1. The germline gives CDR1 SGHTA, CDR2 FQGTGA. This CDR3 comprises 15 residues. J lost 3 bases, V lost 0 bases, and 2 bases had no gene match. The CDR3 spells CASSLTGGVYNEQFF. The CDR3 region has the DNA TGTGCCAGCAGCTTAACAGGGGGCGTCTACAATGAGCAGTTCTTC.

The genes are TRBV24-1 and TRBJ2-3; weak D call: TRBD2 (6 bases). The CDR3 extends over 17 amino acids. In germline, CDR1 is KGHDR, CDR2 SFDVKD. Trimming cost V 4 bases and J 0 bases, with 16 bases left between them. CDR3 DNA sequence: TGTGCCACCAGTGACCCGGTAGCGGTACCTAGCACAGATACGCAGTATTTT. Amino acids: CATSDPVAVPSTDTQYF.

V gene TRBV4-2 combines with J gene TRBJ2-1; 10 bases match TRBD2. Trimming removed 3 bases from V and 5 bases from J; junction bases left unmatched: 10. Germline CDR1 is LGHNA and CDR2 is YNFKEQ. The length of the CDR3 is 17 residues. CDR3 sequence (DNA): TGTGCCAGCAGCCAGGGATTAGCGGGGGGTCGACACAATGAGCAGTTCTTC. Its protein is CASSQGLAGGRHNEQFF.

V usage is TRBV6-2 or TRBV6-3 and J usage is TRBJ2-1; 8 positions agree with TRBD2. Germline CDR1 reads MNHEY; CDR2 reads SVGEGT. The J segment lost 10 bases and the V segment lost 2 bases, leaving 10 bases of the junction unmatched. The CDR3 spans 15 residues. This chain's CDR3 is CASSYGRVGGGEQFF. DNA of the CDR3: TGTGCCAGCAGTTACGGCAGGGTCGGGGGGGGCGAGCAGTTCTTC.

This clone has just a few counts. The rearrangement links TRBV29-1 to TRBJ2-7; D gene ambiguous. CDR3 length: 12 amino acids. Germline V gene lookup returns CDR1 SQVTM and CDR2 ANQGSEA. CDR3 coding DNA: TGCAGTGCCGGCACCTATCCCTACGAGCAGTACTTC. Its translation: CSAGTYPYEQYF.

Only one count was recorded for this clone. The chain employs TRBV10-3 and TRBJ2-7, with unresolved D. Germline V lookup: CDR1 ENHRY, CDR2 SYGVKD. This CDR3 has 11 residues. V lost 11 bases, J lost 3 bases, and 11 bases lay in between. CDR3 loop: CAAIPGYEQYF. DNA for the CDR3: TGTGCCGCGATTCCGGGCTACGAGCAGTACTTC.

This clone was picked up one time. This chain joins TRBV6-2 or TRBV6-3 and TRBJ1-5; TRBD1 aligns across 10 bases. V lost 2 bases to trimming and J lost 1 base; unmatched junction nucleotides: 8. Germline loops: CDR1 MNHEY, CDR2 SVGEGT. The CDR3 extends over 18 amino acids. The CDR3 sequence: CASSYVDRGRMSNQPQHF. In nucleotides, the CDR3 is TGTGCCAGCAGTTACGTCGACAGGGGGCGAATGAGCAATCAGCCCCAGCATTTT.

Here the CDR3 reads CASSWAGGKYEQYF. CDR3 coding DNA: TGTGCCAGCAGTTGGGCAGGGGGTAAGTACGAGCAGTACTTC. The V gene is TRBV27, the J gene TRBJ2-7, with TRBD1 matching 7 bases. The germline gives CDR1 MNHEY, CDR2 SMNVEV (reference sequence). The ends lost 4 bases at V and 4 bases at J; junction bases unmatched: 7. This CDR3 is built from 14 residues.

V gene TRBV30 combines with J gene TRBJ2-1; TRBD1 aligns across 9 bases. The V segment lost 4 bases and the J segment 1 base; nucleotides outside the gene matches: 20. Looked up from germline, CDR1 is GTSNPN and CDR2 is SVGIG (reference sequence). This CDR3 region has 20 residues. CDR3: CAWTPPRDRVDRRSYNEQFF. For the CDR3, the DNA is TGTGCCTGGACTCCACCCCGGGACAGGGTCGATCGGCGGTCCTACAATGAGCAGTTCTTC.

This chain links TRBV18 with TRBJ2-2, with 7 bases lining up with TRBD1. Germline lookup yields CDR1 KGHSH and CDR2 LQKENI. The length of the CDR3 is 17 residues. V shed 2 bases, J shed 3 bases, and the junction held 9 bases outside the gene matches. DNA for the CDR3: TGTGCCAGCTCACCAATTAGGACAGGACGTGACACCGGGGAGCTGTTTTTT. This sequence encodes CASSPIRTGRDTGELFF.

This clone appeared a few times. The CDR3 is CASSWRVGQPQHF. CDR3 nucleotide sequence: TGTGCCAGCAGCTGGAGGGTTGGGCAGCCCCAGCATTTT. This rearrangement joins TRBV11-2 to TRBJ1-5; D is undetermined. The germline V gene has CDR1 SGHAT and CDR2 FQNNGV. The CDR3 extends over 13 amino acids. V dropped 4 bases and J dropped 7 bases, with 11 bases sitting between them.

The genes are TRBV28 and TRBJ1-2, with no clear D. Germline V gene data show CDR1 as MDHEN and CDR2 as SYDVKM. The CDR3 extends over 13 amino acids. Trimming took 5 bases from V and 0 from J, leaving 7 bases between them. The CDR3 here is CASSQNTNYGYTF. CDR3 coding DNA: TGTGCCAGCAGTCAAAACACTAACTATGGCTACACCTTC.

The chain links TRBV19 to TRBJ2-5; 13 nucleotides align to TRBD2. CDR3 length equals 16 residues. The germline V gene has CDR1 LNHDA and CDR2 SQIVND (reference sequence). The trim removed 6 bases at V and 3 bases at J, leaving 7 bases unmatched. The CDR3 sequence: CASSWRGLAGKETQYF. The CDR3 DNA follows: TGTGCCAGTAGCTGGCGGGGACTAGCGGGGAAAGAGACCCAGTACTTC.

The chain joins TRBV9 to TRBJ1-3; a weak D match, TRBD1 (6 bases). Trimming cost V 3 bases and J 0 bases, with 10 bases left between them. The CDR3 spans 15 residues. Germline V gene sequence: CDR1 SGDLS, CDR2 YYNGEE. The CDR3 protein is CASSGQVLSGNTIYF. CDR3 nucleotides: TGTGCCAGCAGCGGACAGGTCCTCTCTGGAAACACCATATATTTT.

The chain uses TRBV4-1 and TRBJ2-7; D ambiguous. The CDR3 sequence is 15 residues long. V lost 4 bases and J lost 2, with 15 bases in between. CDR1 is MGHRA and CDR2 is YSYEKL in the germline V gene. The CDR3 DNA follows: TGCGCCAGCAGCCCCCGACACAGAGTTCCCTACGAGCAGTACTTC. It translates to CASSPRHRVPYEQYF.

The chain combines TRBV6-4 with TRBJ2-1; 8 bases line up with TRBD1. Germline V gives CDR1 MRHNA, CDR2 SNTAGT. Unmatched junction bases numbered 1, after V lost 6 bases and J lost 0 bases. This CDR3 region has 14 residues. The CDR3 bases are TGTGCCAGCAGAGGACAGGGCTCCTACAATGAGCAGTTCTTC. It is translated as CASRGQGSYNEQFF.

V usage is TRBV19 and J usage is TRBJ1-6, with 9 bases matching TRBD1. With 3 bases clipped from V and 1 base from J, the junction kept 4 bases outside the gene matches. Germline V gene sequence: CDR1 LNHDA, CDR2 SQIVND (reference sequence). The CDR3 contains 17 residues. The CDR3 sequence: CASSMDGQGSYNSPLHF. CDR3 bases: TGTGCCAGTAGTATGGACGGACAGGGGTCCTATAATTCACCCCTCCACTTT.

The chain couples TRBV4-1 to TRBJ2-7; perhaps TRBD1 as D (5 bases). Germline-derived CDR1 and CDR2 are MGHRA and YSYEKL. The V end lost 3 bases, the J end lost 4 bases, and 19 bases lay between the germline ends. The CDR3 totals 16 residues. In nucleotides, the CDR3 is TGCGCCAGCAGCCAGAAGATTTCGCAGGGCCCATACGAGCAGTACTTC. Amino acids: CASSQKISQGPYEQYF.